These 10 T cell receptor beta chains share one sample of origin, sequenced in a study of blood T cells in healthy people across ages. Primers used in a second PCR of about 7 to 12 cycles were a sample-barcoded 5' primer and a J-beta primer mix. MiXCR was run by TCRdb on the 5' RACE reads, yielding one entry per CDR3 protein. The profile shows 650,000 to 1,000,000 distinct CDR3 sequences, around 34% of them singletons. The sequencing sample was made of blood. The receptors were gathered from a man aged 18 to 30 in good health.

The chain uses TRBV20-1 and TRBJ1-6; D is unclear. The CDR3 extends over 12 amino acids. The V end lost 0 bases, the J end lost 11 bases, and 8 bases lay between the germline ends. Germline V CDR1 and CDR2: DFQATT, SNEGSKA (reference sequence). CDR3 amino acids: CSARDVGAPLHF. In DNA, the CDR3 is TGCAGTGCTAGAGATGTTGGAGCACCCCTCCACTTT.

This chain connects TRBV6-1 to TRBJ2-1; 8 bases are shared with TRBD1. Germline loops: CDR1 MNHNS, CDR2 SASEGT. The junction had 11 bases not matched to a gene; V was cut back by 2 bases and J by 14 bases. The CDR3 runs 14 residues. The CDR3 coding sequence is TGTGCCAGCAGTGAAACCGCCGGGACAGGAGTTGAGTTCTTC. Translating gives CASSETAGTGVEFF.

This chain uses TRBV7-2 with TRBJ1-5; TRBD1 matches at 7 bases. This CDR3 is built from 15 residues. V gave up 4 bases and J gave up 0 bases; unmatched junction bases: 3. CDR1 and CDR2 from the germline V gene are SGHTA and FQGNSA. The CDR3 nucleotides read TGTGCCAGCAGCTCCTGGGACAGTAGCAATCAGCCCCAGCATTTT. Protein product: CASSSWDSSNQPQHF.

This clonotype has a handful of counts. The rearrangement links TRBV5-1 to TRBJ1-4; the match to TRBD1 covers 11 bases. The CDR3 loop spans 16 amino acids. V dropped 3 bases and J dropped 3; count of bases not matched to a gene: 4. Germline loops: CDR1 SGHRS, CDR2 YFSETQ. The CDR3 is CASSSGTGGSNEKLFF. CDR3 in DNA: TGCGCCAGCAGCTCCGGGACAGGGGGTTCTAATGAAAAACTGTTTTTT.

V usage is TRBV7-2 and J usage is TRBJ2-4, with D possibly called TRBD1 or TRBD2 (5 bases each). The CDR3 is made up of 13 amino acids. Deletions cut 7 bases from V and 13 bases from J, with 20 bases between. The germline gives CDR1 SGHTA, CDR2 FQGNSA. The CDR3: CASTLLEGLEQYF. In DNA, the CDR3 is TGTGCCAGCACCCTACTAGAGGGGCTGGAGCAGTACTTC.

The chain carries TRBV10-3 and TRBJ1-2; D possibly corresponds to TRBD1 (6 bases). The germline CDR1 and CDR2 sequences are ENHRY and SYGVKD. There are 14 residues in the CDR3. V gave up 7 bases and J gave up 6 bases, with 18 bases separating them. CDR3 in DNA: TGTGCCATCACCGAGGACGGGAGGGGGAATGGCTACACCTTC. Residues: CAITEDGRGNGYTF.

The chain links TRBV12-5 to TRBJ1-2; D is possibly TRBD1 (5 bases). Germline V gene data show CDR1 as LGHNT and CDR2 as FRNRAP. The CDR3 is 16 amino acids. V was clipped by 11 bases and J by 4 bases, with 26 bases between them. DNA of the CDR3: TGTGCTTGCGGGGTTGGCGAAGGAAGGGGAAGCTATGGCTACACCTTC. Protein: CACGVGEGRGSYGYTF. Full variable domain (outside the CDR3, taken from reference TRBV12-5 and TRBJ1-2): DARVTQTPRHKVTEMGQEVTMRCQPILGHNTVFWYRQTMMQGLELLAYFRNRAPLDDSGMPKDRFSAEMPDATLATLKIQPSEPRDSAVYFCACGVGEGRGSYGYTFGSGTRLTVV.

This clonotype has at least ten counts. The gene calls are TRBV4-1 and TRBJ2-3, with 7 bases identical to TRBD1. Trimming took 4 bases from V and 2 from J; bases not matched to a gene: 6. This CDR3 contains 15 residues. Germline assignment: CDR1 MGHRA and CDR2 YSYEKL. This CDR3 is CASSRDSGITDTQYF. The CDR3 nucleotides read TGCGCCAGCAGCCGGGACAGTGGGATCACAGATACGCAGTATTTT.

This chain uses TRBV28 with TRBJ1-5; D is unresolved. Trimming took off 7 bases at V and 5 bases at J, with 9 bases between the two ends. This CDR3 comprises 12 residues. The V gene's germline CDR1 is MDHEN and CDR2 SYDVKM. The CDR3 DNA reads as TGTGCCAGCAAGCTTTCCGATCAGCCCCAGCATTTT. Protein sequence: CASKLSDQPQHF.

V and J are TRBV3-1 and TRBJ2-3; either TRBD1 or TRBD2 may supply D (5 bases each). V was trimmed by 1 base and J by 4 bases, leaving 18 bases between them. Germline V CDR1 and CDR2: LGHDT, YNNKEL (reference sequence). The length of the CDR3 is 17 residues. Written as DNA, the CDR3 is TGTGCCAGCAGCCAAGTAGGACTGGGGACCCCCGCAGATACGCAGTATTTT. This gives the protein CASSQVGLGTPADTQYF.